This note documents a single T cell receptor (beta chain) sequence. The antigen is not known. Germline CDR1 and CDR2: SGDLS and YYNGEE. Trimming cost V 0 bases and J 0 bases; bases outside gene matches: 9. The CDR3 has 19 residues. This sample stems from a study of OX40 agonist ivuxolimab in advanced cancers. Study-level information: Patients in dose escalation had liver, melanoma, kidney or head and neck cancers.

Repertoires were generated with immunoSEQ multiplex PCR, while TCRdb's copy carries only in-frame clones and drops some. Among around 76,000 clones, approximately 88% were seen once, and the ten largest hold approximately 12%. Study-wide findings and caveats: Dosing at 0.1 to 3.0 mg/kg was accompanied by clonal expansion of CD4+ and CD8+ blood T cells by week 6.

This chain connects TRBV9 to TRBJ1-3; 10 bases fit TRBD1. This TCR was recovered from an adult with an advanced solid tumor such as melanoma, head and neck, liver or kidney cancer. Source: CD4+ or CD8+ T cells sorted from blood, taken in a trial of the OX40 agonist ivuxolimab. CDR3 sequence: CASSVALSGQGDSGNTIYF. The CDR3 DNA reads as TGTGCCAGCAGCGTAGCGCTCTCCGGACAGGGGGACTCTGGAAACACCATATATTTT.